This is a list of T cell receptor beta chains from one sample in a study of beta chain features in type 1 diabetes. Sequencing used immunoSEQ multiplex PCR; TCRdb keeps in-frame clones, though not all of them. Among around 430,000 clones listed, roughly 30% were seen once. Sequenced sample: naive CD4+ T cells from blood. The receptors were sampled from a man in his late teens or twenties in good health. Both conserved end residues are part of each CDR3. The D gene is left open where the match is weak. Clone size is given for some rows only: seen once, a few or many times, or a class if the clone is expanded.

TRBJ2-6 - TRBD1 TRBV7-9 CASSPRTGPSGANVLTF TGTGCCAGCAGCCCCCGGACAGGGCCTTCTGGGGCCAACGTCCTGACTTTC
TRBJ2-1 few TRBD2 TRBV9 CASSPIIAGGSYNEQFF TGTGCCAGCAGCCCCATTATAGCGGGAGGGTCCTACAATGAGCAGTTCTTC
TRBJ2-7 - - TRBV15 CATSTRESYEQYF TGTGCCACCAGCACCCGGGAGTCCTACGAGCAGTACTTC
TRBJ1-1 - - TRBV28 CASSSWPTEAFF TGTGCCAGCAGTTCCTGGCCCACTGAAGCTTTCTTT
TRBJ2-3 few TRBD2 TRBV18 CASSPLAGEADTQYF TGTGCCAGCTCACCACTAGCGGGAGAGGCAGATACGCAGTATTTT
TRBJ2-5 few - TRBV9 CASSVDVGTQYF TGTGCCAGCAGCGTAGATGTGGGGACCCAGTACTTC
TRBJ2-3 - - TRBV7-9 CASSFGQSGDTQYF TGTGCCAGCAGCTTCGGCCAGTCAGGGGATACGCAGTATTTT
TRBJ2-1 - - TRBV5-1 CASSPRGGGVYNEQFF TGCGCCAGCAGCCCGAGAGGAGGAGGAGTCTACAATGAGCAGTTCTTC
TRBJ1-1 few - TRBV29-1 CSVVSQWGRTNTEAFF TGCAGCGTTGTCTCCCAGTGGGGACGCACGAACACTGAAGCTTTCTTT
TRBJ2-1 - - TRBV7-2 CASSKAVALGFYNEQFF TGTGCCAGCAGCAAGGCCGTGGCGTTGGGCTTCTACAATGAGCAGTTCTTC
TRBJ2-7 - TRBD1 TRBV25-1 CASSDPQRDRVRQYF TGTGCCAGCAGTGACCCTCAGCGGGACAGGGTGCGGCAGTACTTC
TRBJ2-1 - TRBD2 TRBV19 CASSTLAGGYFF TGTGCCAGTAGTACACTAGCGGGAGGTTATTTCTTC
TRBJ2-5 few TRBD1 TRBV30 CACRDRGRIQETQYF TGTGCCTGCCGGGACAGGGGACGAATCCAAGAGACCCAGTACTTC
TRBJ2-7 - TRBD2 TRBV5-1 CASSLETSGDYEQYF TGCGCCAGCAGCTTGGAAACTAGCGGAGACTACGAGCAGTACTTC
TRBJ2-4 few - TRBV5-4 CASSSGTDQNIQYF TGTGCCAGCAGCTCTGGGACGGACCAAAACATTCAGTACTTC
TRBJ1-1 - - TRBV20-1 CSAPGSTEAFF TGCAGTGCCCCAGGCAGCACTGAAGCTTTCTTT
TRBJ2-5 - - TRBV18 CASSRLETQYF TGTGCCAGCTCACGACTAGAGACCCAGTACTTC
TRBJ2-2 - TRBD2 TRBV7-9 CASSSGRDTGELFF TGTGCCAGCAGTAGCGGGAGGGACACCGGGGAGCTGTTTTTT
TRBJ2-1 - - TRBV28 CASRNDRYGEQFF TGTGCCAGCAGGAACGACAGGTACGGTGAGCAGTTCTTC
TRBJ2-3 - - TRBV28 CASSTTDDTQYF TGTGCCAGCAGTACTACTGACGATACGCAGTATTTT
TRBJ2-1 - TRBD2 TRBV7-9 CASSLDSGAFEQFF TGTGCCAGCAGCTTAGATAGCGGGGCGTTTGAGCAGTTCTTC
TRBJ2-1 few - TRBV10-3 CAITGDNEQFF TGTGCCATCACGGGCGACAATGAGCAGTTCTTC
TRBJ2-1 few - TRBV30 CAWSPYNEQFF TGTGCCTGGAGTCCCTACAATGAGCAGTTCTTC
TRBJ2-1 - TRBD2 TRBV13 CASSLGGRGEQFF TGTGCCAGCAGCTTGGGCGGGAGGGGTGAGCAGTTCTTC
TRBJ2-7 - - TRBV10-3 CAISAGEWNEQYF TGTGCCATCAGTGCCGGGGAATGGAACGAGCAGTACTTC
TRBJ2-1 - - TRBV7-2 CASSFRPVSGEQFF TGTGCCAGCAGCTTCAGACCGGTGAGCGGTGAGCAGTTCTTC
TRBJ1-2 - TRBD1 TRBV10-3 CAISEGTGGYTF TGTGCCATCAGTGAAGGGACAGGCGGCTACACCTTC
TRBJ2-7 - - TRBV9 CASSVLPSSEQYF TGTGCCAGCAGCGTTCTCCCGAGCTCCGAGCAGTACTTC
TRBJ1-4 few - TRBV30 CAWRLPGEKLFF TGTGCCTGGAGGCTCCCAGGAGAAAAACTGTTTTTT
TRBJ2-7 few TRBD1 TRBV29-1 CSAVGQITYEQYF TGCAGCGCAGTGGGACAGATAACCTACGAGCAGTACTTC
TRBJ2-7 few - TRBV5-1 CASRDLGPGSYEQYF TGCGCCAGCAGGGATCTAGGACCTGGCTCCTACGAGCAGTACTTC
TRBJ2-1 - - TRBV7-2 CASSLMERRSNEQFF TGTGCCAGCAGCTTAATGGAGCGGAGGAGCAATGAGCAGTTCTTC
TRBJ2-3 few TRBD1 TRBV5-1 CASSQGQGGDTQYF TGCGCCAGCAGCCAAGGACAGGGTGGAGATACGCAGTATTTT
TRBJ2-3 - - TRBV9 CASSVAGGGPTDTQYF TGTGCCAGCAGCGTAGCTGGAGGGGGACCCACAGATACGCAGTATTTT
TRBJ2-7 few - TRBV7-9 CASSFTTYEQYF TGTGCCAGCAGCTTCACGACCTACGAGCAGTACTTC
TRBJ1-4 - - TRBV30 CAWSRDSGTNEKLFF TGTGCCTGGAGCCGTGATTCAGGCACTAATGAAAAACTGTTTTTT
TRBJ2-7 few TRBD1 TRBV7-9 CASSSIRDRGSYEQYF TGTGCCAGCAGCTCTATCCGGGACAGGGGGAGCTACGAGCAGTACTTC
TRBJ2-5 few TRBD1 TRBV30 CAWDRGARETQYF TGTGCCTGGGACAGGGGCGCGAGAGAGACCCAGTACTTC
TRBJ1-3 - - TRBV9 CASSPTAGTGNTIYF TGTGCCAGCAGCCCCACCGCGGGGACTGGAAACACCATATATTTT
TRBJ2-1 - - TRBV5-1 CASSRDLAYNEQFF TGCGCCAGCAGTCGGGATCTCGCCTACAATGAGCAGTTCTTC
TRBJ2-3 few - TRBV28 CASSPAGIKSTDTQYF TGTGCCAGCAGCCCCGCAGGTATTAAGAGCACAGATACGCAGTATTTT
TRBJ2-4 few - TRBV25-1 CASSATSGIVAKNIQYF TGTGCCAGCAGTGCAACCTCCGGGATCGTAGCCAAAAACATTCAGTACTTC
TRBJ2-3 few TRBD2 TRBV9 CASSVDTSGRTDTQYF TGTGCCAGCAGCGTAGATACTAGCGGGAGGACAGATACGCAGTATTTT
TRBJ1-2 few TRBD1 TRBV15 CATSRGQTGRYGYTF TGTGCCACCAGCAGAGGACAGACAGGGCGCTATGGCTACACCTTC